Listed below are T cell receptor beta chains from one sample, sequenced in a study of cytomegalovirus exposure and HLA in healthy donors. TCRdb keeps only in-frame clones here, not all; method: immunoSEQ multiplex PCR. The sample table sets out about 96,000 clones. The sample taken for sequencing was PBMCs. These receptors were taken from a woman aged 30 to 39 in good health and CMV-seronegative. The CDR3 runs from the conserved cysteine through the conserved F or W. The D gene is left open where the match is weak.

j_call,d_call,v_call,cdr3_nt,cdr3_aa
TRBJ1-1,NA,TRBV6-6,TGTGCCAGCAGTGATAGGGACAATACCCCTGAAGCTTTCTTT,CASSDRDNTPEAFF
TRBJ2-1,TRBD2,TRBV4-1,TGCGCCAGCAGCCAGAAAGCGGGAGGACATGAGCAGTTCTTC,CASSQKAGGHEQFF
TRBJ1-1,TRBD1,TRBV4-1,TGCGCCAGCAGCCGTGGGACAGGGGTCATGAACACTGAAGCTTTCTTT,CASSRGTGVMNTEAFF
TRBJ1-5,TRBD1,TRBV19,TGTGCCAGTAGTAGGGGACAGGGAGACCAGCCCCAGCATTTT,CASSRGQGDQPQHF
TRBJ1-1,TRBD1,TRBV5-1,TGCGCCAGCAGCCTTCGACAGGGGAAAGGCACTGAAGCTTTCTTT,CASSLRQGKGTEAFF
TRBJ1-6,TRBD1,TRBV7-8,TGTGCCAGCAGCTCACAGGGGGAGAATTCACCCCTCCACTTT,CASSSQGENSPLHF
TRBJ2-1,NA,TRBV6-1,TGTGCCAGCAGTGACCAGGGTGTCACTGAGCAGTTCTTC,CASSDQGVTEQFF
TRBJ2-5,TRBD2,TRBV11-2,TGTGCCAGCAGCTTAGGTTCAGGGCTCGGGGGGTTGCAAGAGACCCAGTACTTC,CASSLGSGLGGLQETQYF
TRBJ2-2,NA,TRBV19,TGTGCCAGTAGTTTATCTAGCACCACCGGGGAGCTGTTTTTT,CASSLSSTTGELFF
TRBJ2-2,NA,TRBV27,TGTGCCAGCACCCTAAGAGGGAACAGGAACACCGGGGAGCTGTTTTTT,CASTLRGNRNTGELFF
TRBJ2-6,TRBD1,TRBV6-1,TGTGCCAGCAGTCAGGACAGGGGTGGGGCCAACGTCCTGACTTTC,CASSQDRGGANVLTF
TRBJ2-5,NA,TRBV2,TGTGCCAGCATCAACGGGTACCAAGAGACCCAGTACTTC,CASINGYQETQYF
TRBJ2-7,NA,TRBV7-9,TGTGCCAGCAGGGGAGACCTCGCCTACGAGCAGTACTTC,CASRGDLAYEQYF
TRBJ1-4,NA,TRBV19,TGTGCCAGTAGTATTGTTGTGGGTGCGCGGGAAAAACTGTTTTTT,CASSIVVGAREKLFF
TRBJ2-7,TRBD1,TRBV30,TGTGCCTGGGACGAAACAGGGGACGAGCAGTACTTC,CAWDETGDEQYF
TRBJ2-2,TRBD2,TRBV2,TGTGCCAGCAGTATTGGGGGACTAGAGGCCGGGGAGCTGTTTTTT,CASSIGGLEAGELFF
TRBJ2-5,NA,TRBV14,TGTGCCAGCAGCCGCGGGGAGACCCAGTACTTC,CASSRGETQYF
TRBJ2-5,TRBD2,TRBV9,TGTGCCAGCGGGGGGGGGATTCAAGAGACCCAGTACTTC,CASGGGIQETQYF
TRBJ2-3,NA,TRBV7-2,TGTGCCAGCAGCTTAGTTGGCAGGGTTTTAACAGATACGCAGTATTTT,CASSLVGRVLTDTQYF
TRBJ2-5,TRBD2,TRBV7-8,TGTGCCAGCAGCTATCGGCAGCGGGACGAGACCCAGTACTTC,CASSYRQRDETQYF
TRBJ2-1,NA,TRBV6-6,TGTGCCAGCACCCTGTGGGCAGGGGGGTCGAATGAGCAGTTCTTC,CASTLWAGGSNEQFF
TRBJ2-1,TRBD2,TRBV5-1,TGCGCCAGCCGACTAGCGGGAGCCAATGAGCAGTTCTTC,CASRLAGANEQFF
TRBJ1-1,NA,TRBV12-2,TGTGCAAGTCGCTTAGTGCCATTCCGGGACAGGGGGAACACTGAAGCTTTCTTT,CASRLVPFRDRGNTEAFF
TRBJ1-1,NA,TRBV18,TGTGCCAGCTCACCTCGTGAAGGGGAATTGGGGGCAACTGAAGCTTTCTTT,CASSPREGELGATEAFF
TRBJ2-3,TRBD2,TRBV7-9,TGTGCCAGCAGCTTCCTAGCGGGGGGGACTAGCACAGATACGCAGTATTTT,CASSFLAGGTSTDTQYF
TRBJ1-2,NA,TRBV6-5,TGTGCCAGCAGTTGGTGGGACACCTTAGGGTATGGCTACACCTTC,CASSWWDTLGYGYTF
TRBJ1-3,NA,TRBV7-9,TGTGCCAGCAGCCATGCCGCCCAGGGGGGAAACACCATATATTTT,CASSHAAQGGNTIYF
TRBJ2-5,TRBD2,TRBV10-3,TGTGCCATCAATGGAGTACCGGGACTAGGTCCCGAGACCCAGTACTTC,CAINGVPGLGPETQYF
TRBJ1-2,NA,TRBV25-1,TGTGCCAGCAGTTCTCAGACAACTAACTATGGCTACACCTTC,CASSSQTTNYGYTF